This T cell receptor beta chain was found in a study of response to subunit inactivated influenza vaccine. Findings and caveats of the study: T cells newly recruited by each seasonal influenza vaccination are few, the authors suggested.

TCRdb redid the calling of the RT-PCR reads with MiXCR, one entry per CDR3 protein. Of around 570,000 distinct CDR3 sequences listed, approximately 7.7% are singletons. This clonotype has a count of ten or more. Its antigen remains unidentified. Unmatched junction bases numbered 7, after V lost 5 bases and J lost 0 bases. CDR1 and CDR2 (germline): DFQATT, SNEGSKA (reference sequence). The CDR3 contains 15 residues. The chain employs TRBV20-1 and TRBJ2-3, with 8 bases aligning to TRBD2. The sequences come from PBMCs from blood, collected less than 30 months after vaccination. The clonotype comes from a man in his fifties or sixties who received an inactivated influenza vaccine. CDR3 protein: CSAERERGSTDTQYF. DNA of the CDR3: TGCAGTGCTGAGCGGGAGAGGGGTAGCACAGATACGCAGTATTTT.